This T cell receptor (beta chain) was identified during a study of CD8 T cells in ankylosing spondylitis. Quantitative barcoded 5'-RACE was used to prepare TCR beta libraries. TCRdb reprocessed the 5' RACE reads via MiXCR and lists one record per CDR3 protein. The sample lists hundreds of thousands of distinct CDR3 sequences; 7% to 10% were seen once. Ten or more counts support this clonotype. Germline CDR1 is MNHNS and CDR2 is SASEGT. CDR3 length: 18 amino acids. The V segment lost 0 bases and the J segment 4 bases; nucleotides outside the gene matches: 10. Sequencing used blood, either unsorted or a sorted T cell fraction (not recorded which). The receptor was isolated from a female donor with ankylosing spondylitis or in good health (not recorded which). V gene TRBV6-1 combines with J gene TRBJ2-2, with 8 bases fitting TRBD2. The CDR3 here is CASSEAASGWRGTGELFF. As DNA, the CDR3 is TGTGCCAGCAGTGAAGCGGCTAGCGGGTGGCGGGGCACCGGGGAGCTGTTTTTT.